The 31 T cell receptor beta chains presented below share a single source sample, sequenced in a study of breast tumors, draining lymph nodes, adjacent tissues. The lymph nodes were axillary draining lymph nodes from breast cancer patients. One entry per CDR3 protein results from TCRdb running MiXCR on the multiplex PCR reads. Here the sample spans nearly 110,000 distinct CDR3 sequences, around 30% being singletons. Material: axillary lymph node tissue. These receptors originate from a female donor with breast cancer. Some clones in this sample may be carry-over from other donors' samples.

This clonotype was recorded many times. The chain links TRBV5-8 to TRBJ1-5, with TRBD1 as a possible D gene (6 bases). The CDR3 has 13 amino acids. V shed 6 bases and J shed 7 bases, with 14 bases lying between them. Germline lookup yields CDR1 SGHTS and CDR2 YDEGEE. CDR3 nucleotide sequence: TGTGCCAGCATCGAACAGGGAGGGCAGCCCCAGCATTTT. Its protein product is CASIEQGGQPQHF. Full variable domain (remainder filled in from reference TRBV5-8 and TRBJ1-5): EAGVTQSPTHLIKTRGQQATLRCSPISGHTSVYWYQQALGLGLQFLLWYDEGEERNRGNFPPRFSGRQFPNYSSELNVNALELEDSALYLCASIEQGGQPQHFGDGTRLSIL.

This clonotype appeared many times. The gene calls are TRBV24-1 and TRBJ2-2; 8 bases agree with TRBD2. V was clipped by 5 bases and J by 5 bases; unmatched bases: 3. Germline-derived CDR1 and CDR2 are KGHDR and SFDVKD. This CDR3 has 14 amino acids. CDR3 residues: CATSALAGTGELFF. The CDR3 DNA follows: TGTGCCACCAGTGCCCTAGCGGGTACCGGGGAGCTGTTTTTT.

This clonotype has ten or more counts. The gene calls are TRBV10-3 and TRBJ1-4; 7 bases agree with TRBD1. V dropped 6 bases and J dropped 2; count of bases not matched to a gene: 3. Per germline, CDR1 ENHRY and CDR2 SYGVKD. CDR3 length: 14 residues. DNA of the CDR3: TGTGCCATCAGCACAGGGGCGACTAATGAAAAACTGTTTTTT. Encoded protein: CAISTGATNEKLFF.

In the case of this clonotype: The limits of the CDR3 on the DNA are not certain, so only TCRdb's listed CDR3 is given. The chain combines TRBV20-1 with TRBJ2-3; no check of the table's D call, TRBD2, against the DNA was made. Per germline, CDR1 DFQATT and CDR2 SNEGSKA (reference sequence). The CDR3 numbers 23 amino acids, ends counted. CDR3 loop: CSAGAETFSYEQYFGPGTDTQYF.

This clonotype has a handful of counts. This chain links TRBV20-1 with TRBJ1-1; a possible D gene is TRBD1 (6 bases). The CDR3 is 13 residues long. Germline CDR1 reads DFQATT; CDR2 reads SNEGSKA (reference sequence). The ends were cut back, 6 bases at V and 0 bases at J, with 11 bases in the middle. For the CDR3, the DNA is TGCAGTGCCGCACAGGGCATGAACACTGAAGCTTTCTTT. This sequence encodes CSAAQGMNTEAFF.

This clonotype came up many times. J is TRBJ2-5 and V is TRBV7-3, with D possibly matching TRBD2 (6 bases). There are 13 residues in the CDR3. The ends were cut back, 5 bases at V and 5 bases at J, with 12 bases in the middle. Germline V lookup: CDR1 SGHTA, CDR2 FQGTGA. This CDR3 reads CASSGSSGETQYF. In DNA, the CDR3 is TGTGCCAGCAGCGGGAGCAGCGGGGAGACCCAGTACTTC. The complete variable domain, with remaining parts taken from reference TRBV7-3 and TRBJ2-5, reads GAGVSQTPSNKVTEKGKYVELRCDPISGHTALYWYRQSLGQGPEFLIYFQGTGAADDSGLPNDRFFAVRPEGSVSTLKIQRTERGDSAVYLCASSGSSGETQYFGPGTRLLVL.

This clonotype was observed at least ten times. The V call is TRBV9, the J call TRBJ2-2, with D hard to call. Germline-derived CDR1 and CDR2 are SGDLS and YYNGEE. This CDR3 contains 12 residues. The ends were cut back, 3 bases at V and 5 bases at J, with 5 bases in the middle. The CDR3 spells CASSGSTGELFF. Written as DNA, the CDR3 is TGTGCCAGCAGCGGGAGTACCGGGGAGCTGTTTTTT.

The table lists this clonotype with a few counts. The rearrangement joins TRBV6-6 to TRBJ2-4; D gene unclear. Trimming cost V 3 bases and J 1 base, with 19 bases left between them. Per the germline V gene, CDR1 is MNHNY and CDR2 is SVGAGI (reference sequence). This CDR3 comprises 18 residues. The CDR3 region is CASSYTTGTTTAKNIQYF. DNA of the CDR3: TGTGCCAGCAGTTATACGACTGGCACAACGACGGCCAAAAACATTCAGTACTTC.

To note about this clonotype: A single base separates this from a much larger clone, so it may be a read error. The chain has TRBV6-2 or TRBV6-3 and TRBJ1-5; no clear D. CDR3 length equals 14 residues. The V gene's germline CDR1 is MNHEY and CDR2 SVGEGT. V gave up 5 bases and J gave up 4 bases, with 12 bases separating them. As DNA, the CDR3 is TGTGCCAGCAGTCGGGTGGCGGGTAATCAGCCCCAGCATTTT. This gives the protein CASSRVAGNQPQHF.

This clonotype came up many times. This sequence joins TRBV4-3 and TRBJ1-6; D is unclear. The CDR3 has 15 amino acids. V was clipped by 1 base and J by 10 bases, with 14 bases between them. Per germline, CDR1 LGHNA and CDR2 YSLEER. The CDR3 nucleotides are TGCGCCAGCAGCCAAGCGTCGAACGCGAAGTCACCCCTCCACTTT. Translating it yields CASSQASNAKSPLHF.

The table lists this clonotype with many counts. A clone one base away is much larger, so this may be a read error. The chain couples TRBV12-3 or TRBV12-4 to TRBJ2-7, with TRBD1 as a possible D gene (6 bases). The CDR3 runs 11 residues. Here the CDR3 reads CASSFGQGLDF. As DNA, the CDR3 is TGTGCCAGCAGTTTCGGCCAGGGGCTGGACTTC.

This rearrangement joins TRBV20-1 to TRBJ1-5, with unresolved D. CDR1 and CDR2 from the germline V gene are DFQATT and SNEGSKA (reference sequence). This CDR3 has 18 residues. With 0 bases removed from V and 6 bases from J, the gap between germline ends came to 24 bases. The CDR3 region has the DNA TGCAGTGCTAGAGATTTAACTGTTCTAGCCAAAAACATTCAGCCCCAGCATTTT. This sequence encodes CSARDLTVLAKNIQPQHF.

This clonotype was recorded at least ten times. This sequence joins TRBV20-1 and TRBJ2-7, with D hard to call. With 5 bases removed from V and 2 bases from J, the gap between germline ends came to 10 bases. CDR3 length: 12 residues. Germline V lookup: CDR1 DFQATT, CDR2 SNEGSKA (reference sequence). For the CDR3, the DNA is TGCAGTGCTTCTGGACGGGCCTACGAGCAGTACTTC. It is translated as CSASGRAYEQYF.

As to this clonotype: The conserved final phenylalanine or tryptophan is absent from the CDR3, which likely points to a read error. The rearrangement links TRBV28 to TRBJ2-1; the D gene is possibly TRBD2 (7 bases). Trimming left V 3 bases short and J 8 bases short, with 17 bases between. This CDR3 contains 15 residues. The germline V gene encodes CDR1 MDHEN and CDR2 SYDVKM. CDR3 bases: TGTGCCAGCAGTTTGGGGGGGGGCAGGTTTGATGAGCAGTTCTCC. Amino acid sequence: CASSLGGGRFDEQFS.

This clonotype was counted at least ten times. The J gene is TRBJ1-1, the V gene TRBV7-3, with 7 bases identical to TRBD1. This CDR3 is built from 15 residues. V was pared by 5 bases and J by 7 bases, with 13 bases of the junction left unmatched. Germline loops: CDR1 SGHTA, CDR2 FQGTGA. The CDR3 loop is CASSPTRDSHIEAFF. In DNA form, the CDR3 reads TGTGCCAGCAGCCCCACTAGGGACAGCCACATTGAAGCTTTCTTT. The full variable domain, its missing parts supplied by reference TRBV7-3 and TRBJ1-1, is GAGVSQTPSNKVTEKGKYVELRCDPISGHTALYWYRQSLGQGPEFLIYFQGTGAADDSGLPNDRFFAVRPEGSVSTLKIQRTERGDSAVYLCASSPTRDSHIEAFFGQGTRLTVV.

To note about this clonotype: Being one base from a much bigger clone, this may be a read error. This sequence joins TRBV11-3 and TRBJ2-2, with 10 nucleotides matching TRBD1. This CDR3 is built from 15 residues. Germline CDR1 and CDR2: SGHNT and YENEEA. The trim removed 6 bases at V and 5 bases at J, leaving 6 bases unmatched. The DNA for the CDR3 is TGTGCCAGCAGGCTAGGGACAGGGGCAACCGGGGAGCTGTTTTTT. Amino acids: CASRLGTGATGELFF.

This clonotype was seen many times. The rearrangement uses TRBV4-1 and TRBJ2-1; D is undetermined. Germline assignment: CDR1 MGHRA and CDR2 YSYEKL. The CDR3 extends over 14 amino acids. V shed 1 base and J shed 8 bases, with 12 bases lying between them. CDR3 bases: TGCGCCAGCAGCCAAGGACCACGAGGCTATGAGCAGTTCTTC. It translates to CASSQGPRGYEQFF.

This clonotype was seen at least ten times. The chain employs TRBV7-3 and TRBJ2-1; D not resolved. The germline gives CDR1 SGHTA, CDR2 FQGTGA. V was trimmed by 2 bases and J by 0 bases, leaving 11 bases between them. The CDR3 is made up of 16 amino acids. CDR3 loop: CASSLLGGNSYNEQFF. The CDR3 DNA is TGTGCCAGCAGCTTATTGGGCGGAAACTCCTACAATGAGCAGTTCTTC.

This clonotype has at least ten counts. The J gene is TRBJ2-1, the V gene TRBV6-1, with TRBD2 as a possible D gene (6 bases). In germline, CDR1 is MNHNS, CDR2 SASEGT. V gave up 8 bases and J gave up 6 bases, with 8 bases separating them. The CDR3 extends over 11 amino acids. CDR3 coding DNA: TGTGCCAGCGGGGACTTCAATGAGCAGTTCTTC. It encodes CASGDFNEQFF.

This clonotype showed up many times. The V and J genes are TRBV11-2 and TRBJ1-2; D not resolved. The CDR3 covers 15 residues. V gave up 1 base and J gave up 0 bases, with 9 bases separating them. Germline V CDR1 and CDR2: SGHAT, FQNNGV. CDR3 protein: CASSLVQAANYGYTF. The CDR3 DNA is TGTGCCAGCAGCTTAGTTCAGGCGGCTAACTATGGCTACACCTTC.

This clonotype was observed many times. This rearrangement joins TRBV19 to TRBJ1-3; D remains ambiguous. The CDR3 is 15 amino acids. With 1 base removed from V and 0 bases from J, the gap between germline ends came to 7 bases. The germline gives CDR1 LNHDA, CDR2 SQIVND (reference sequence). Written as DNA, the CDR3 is TGTGCCAGTAGTATAGCACTAAGCTCTGGAAACACCATATATTTT. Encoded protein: CASSIALSSGNTIYF.

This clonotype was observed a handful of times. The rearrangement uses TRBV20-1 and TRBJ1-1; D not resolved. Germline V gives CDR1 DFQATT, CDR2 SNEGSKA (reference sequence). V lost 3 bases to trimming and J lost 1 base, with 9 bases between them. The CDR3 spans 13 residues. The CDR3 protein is CSASDSGNTEAFF. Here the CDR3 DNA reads TGCAGTGCTAGTGACTCCGGGAACACTGAAGCTTTCTTT.

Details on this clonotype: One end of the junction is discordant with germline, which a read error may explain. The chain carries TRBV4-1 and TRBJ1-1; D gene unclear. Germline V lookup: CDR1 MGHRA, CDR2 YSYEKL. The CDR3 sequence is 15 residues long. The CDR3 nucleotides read TGTGCCAGCAGCCAAGACCCGTTGGACGACACTGAAGCTTTCTTT. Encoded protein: CASSQDPLDDTEAFF.

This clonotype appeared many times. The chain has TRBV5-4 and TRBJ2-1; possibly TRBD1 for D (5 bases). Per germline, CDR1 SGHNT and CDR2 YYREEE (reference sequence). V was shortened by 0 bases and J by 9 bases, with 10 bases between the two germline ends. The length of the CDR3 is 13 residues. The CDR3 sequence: CASSLDRLGEQFF. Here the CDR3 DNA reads TGTGCCAGCAGCTTGGACAGGTTGGGTGAGCAGTTCTTC.

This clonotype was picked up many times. CDR3 coding DNA: TGTGCCAGCAGCGGACAGGCCTATAGCAATCAGCCCCAGCATTTT. It encodes CASSGQAYSNQPQHF. The J gene is TRBJ1-5, the V gene TRBV7-2; the match to TRBD1 covers 7 bases. The CDR3 covers 15 residues. The germline CDR1 and CDR2 sequences are SGHTA and FQGNSA. The trim removed 5 bases at V and 0 bases at J, leaving 4 bases unmatched. The whole variable domain, remainder taken from reference TRBV7-2 and TRBJ1-5, is GAGVSQSPSNKVTEKGKDVELRCDPISGHTALYWYRQSLGQGLEFLIYFQGNSAPDKSGLPSDRFSAERTGGSVSTLTIQRTQQEDSAVYLCASSGQAYSNQPQHFGDGTRLSIL.

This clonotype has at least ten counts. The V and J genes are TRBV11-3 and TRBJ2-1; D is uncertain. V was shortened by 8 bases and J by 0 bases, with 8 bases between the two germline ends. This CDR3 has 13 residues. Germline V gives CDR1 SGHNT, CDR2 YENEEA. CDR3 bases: TGTGCCAGCGGCTGGGGCTCCTACAATGAGCAGTTCTTC. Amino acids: CASGWGSYNEQFF.

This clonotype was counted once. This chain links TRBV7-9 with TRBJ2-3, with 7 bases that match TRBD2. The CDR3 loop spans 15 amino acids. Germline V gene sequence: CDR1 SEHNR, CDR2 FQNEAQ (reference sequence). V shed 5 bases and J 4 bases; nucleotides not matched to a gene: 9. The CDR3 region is CASSTSRDYADTQYF. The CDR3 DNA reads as TGTGCCAGCAGCACCTCTCGGGACTATGCAGATACGCAGTATTTT. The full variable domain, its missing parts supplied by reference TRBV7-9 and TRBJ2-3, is DTGVSQNPRHKITKRGQNVTFRCDPISEHNRLYWYRQTLGQGPEFLTYFQNEAQLEKSRLLSDRFSAERPKGSFSTLEIQRTEQGDSAMYLCASSTSRDYADTQYFGPGTRLTVL.

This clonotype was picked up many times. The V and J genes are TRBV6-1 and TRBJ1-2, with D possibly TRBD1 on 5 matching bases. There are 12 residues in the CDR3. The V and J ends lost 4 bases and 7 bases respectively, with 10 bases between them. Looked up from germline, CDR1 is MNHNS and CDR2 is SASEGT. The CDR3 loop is CASSVDIRGYTF. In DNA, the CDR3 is TGTGCCAGCAGTGTGGACATCCGTGGCTACACCTTC.

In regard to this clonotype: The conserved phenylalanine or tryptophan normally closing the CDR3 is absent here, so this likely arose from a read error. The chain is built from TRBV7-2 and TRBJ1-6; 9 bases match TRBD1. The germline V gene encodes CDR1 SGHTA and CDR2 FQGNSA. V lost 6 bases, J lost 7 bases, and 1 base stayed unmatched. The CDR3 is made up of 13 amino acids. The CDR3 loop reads CASRGQGNSPLHS. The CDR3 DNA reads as TGTGCCAGCAGGGGACAGGGAAATTCACCCCTCCACTCT.

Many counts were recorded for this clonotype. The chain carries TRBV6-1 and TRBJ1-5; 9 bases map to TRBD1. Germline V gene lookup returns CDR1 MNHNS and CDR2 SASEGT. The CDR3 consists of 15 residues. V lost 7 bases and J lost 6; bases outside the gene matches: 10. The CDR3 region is CASIEGTGIFQPQHF. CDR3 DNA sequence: TGTGCCAGCATCGAAGGGACAGGGATTTTTCAGCCCCAGCATTTT.

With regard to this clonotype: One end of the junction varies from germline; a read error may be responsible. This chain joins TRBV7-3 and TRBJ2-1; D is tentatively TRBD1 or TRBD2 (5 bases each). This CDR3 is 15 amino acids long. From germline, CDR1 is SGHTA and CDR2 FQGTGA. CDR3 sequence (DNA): TGTGCCAGCAGCTTGGGGACCCCCGGGCACCATGAGCAGCCCTTC. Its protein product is CASSLGTPGHHEQPF. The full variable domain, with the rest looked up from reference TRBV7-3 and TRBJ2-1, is GAGVSQTPSNKVTEKGKYVELRCDPISGHTALYWYRQSLGQGPEFLIYFQGTGAADDSGLPNDRFFAVRPEGSVSTLKIQRTERGDSAVYLCASSLGTPGHHEQPFGPGTRLTVL.